The 9 T cell receptor beta chains below all came from one sample that was sequenced in a study of regulatory T cells in long-lasting Graves disease. The time point here: newly diagnosed GD, antithyroid drugs for less than 3 months. Extracted PBMC RNA gave rise to the TCR library. CDR3 regions were amplified by Arm-PCR using iRepertoire HTBI primers to build TCR beta libraries. Each CDR3 protein gets one entry after TCRdb re-called the multiplex PCR reads with MiXCR. Found here are hundreds of thousands of distinct CDR3 sequences, 15% to 20% of them singletons; the top ten hold 12%. These data also featured in a second study, about T cells in Graves' hyperthyroidism and ophthalmopathy.

The sequenced sample was peripheral blood mononuclear cells (PBMCs), obtained at new diagnosis, from a patient treated with antithyroid drugs. The receptors were sampled from a man aged 18 to 35 with Graves disease.

V usage is TRBV19 and J usage is TRBJ1-1; D gene uncertain. This CDR3 is built from 15 residues. V dropped 3 bases and J dropped 3 bases, with 14 bases sitting between them. The germline V gene has CDR1 LNHDA and CDR2 SQIVND (reference sequence). The CDR3, as DNA: TGTGCCAGTAGTATCGGACGAATCCAGGACACTGAAGCTTTCTTT. It codes for CASSIGRIQDTEAFF.

DNA for the CDR3: TGCAGTGCTGCCGGGGACAGGGGAGGCAAAAACATTCAGTACTTC. Translated, it gives CSAAGDRGGKNIQYF. V gene TRBV20-1 combines with J gene TRBJ2-4, with 10 bases identical to TRBD1. V lost 5 bases to trimming and J lost 3 bases; unmatched junction nucleotides: 7. Germline values: CDR1 DFQATT, CDR2 SNEGSKA (reference sequence). The CDR3 contains 15 residues.

A single count supports this clonotype. The chain is built from TRBV27 and TRBJ2-3, with D unclear. This CDR3 has 11 residues. CDR1 and CDR2 (germline): MNHEY, SMNVEV (reference sequence). V was cut by 7 bases and J by 6 bases, with 8 bases left in between. The CDR3 nucleotides read TGTGCCAGCACTAACGCGGATACGCAGTATTTT. Its translation: CASTNADTQYF.

The rearrangement links TRBV10-3 to TRBJ1-2; TRBD1 aligns across 8 bases. CDR3 length: 15 residues. V was clipped by 10 bases and J by 0 bases; unmatched bases: 10. Germline V lookup: CDR1 ENHRY, CDR2 SYGVKD. In nucleotides, the CDR3 is TGTGCCACCAACTCCGGGACAGGCTCTAACTATGGCTACACCTTC. Its translation: CATNSGTGSNYGYTF.

This chain uses TRBV10-3 with TRBJ2-2, with D perhaps being TRBD1 or TRBD2 (6 bases each). The germline V gene has CDR1 ENHRY and CDR2 SYGVKD. This CDR3 region has 17 residues. V dropped 3 bases and J dropped 6 bases, with 20 bases sitting between them. CDR3 DNA sequence: TGTGCCATCAGTGAAGCCTACGGGGGCTCGCGCGCCGGGGAGCTGTTTTTT. Translating gives CAISEAYGGSRAGELFF.

Many counts were recorded for this clonotype. The rearrangement uses TRBV2 and TRBJ1-1; unclear D gene. V was clipped by 4 bases and J by 1 base, with 7 bases between them. Germline lookup yields CDR1 SNHLY and CDR2 FYNNEI. The CDR3 loop spans 13 amino acids. Written as DNA, the CDR3 is TGTGCCAGCAGTGGCCAGTCGAACACTGAAGCTTTCTTT. Protein product: CASSGQSNTEAFF.

Ten or more counts support this clonotype. The rearrangement links TRBV12-3 or TRBV12-4 to TRBJ2-5, with 13 bases aligning to TRBD2. There are 16 residues in the CDR3. V dropped 5 bases and J dropped 2; count of bases not matched to a gene: 5. CDR3 region: CASSKRLAGGQETQYF. The CDR3 coding sequence is TGTGCCAGCAGTAAGAGACTAGCGGGAGGACAAGAGACCCAGTACTTC.

This clonotype was counted many times. The V and J genes are TRBV3-1 and TRBJ2-7, with 10 bases identical to TRBD1. CDR3 length: 16 residues. V trimming: 0 bases; J trimming: 2 bases; junction bases outside the gene matches: 4. The germline V gene encodes CDR1 LGHDT and CDR2 YNNKEL (reference sequence). CDR3 DNA: TGTGCCAGCAGCCAAGATCTCGGACAGGGGGCCTACGAGCAGTACTTC. Its protein product is CASSQDLGQGAYEQYF.

V and J are TRBV6-1 and TRBJ1-2, with D possibly being TRBD1 (5 bases). From germline, CDR1 is MNHNS and CDR2 SASEGT. V lost 10 bases and J lost 7, with 25 bases in between. The CDR3 is 15 amino acids. CDR3 sequence: CATLAGMWGIGGYTF. The CDR3 DNA reads as TGTGCCACCCTCGCCGGAATGTGGGGGATAGGTGGCTACACCTTC.